This T cell receptor beta chain was profiled in a study of shared clonotypes between healthy human individuals. Study-level findings and limits: Read depth was anticipated to influence clonotype sharing among donors. Although depth was large, rarefaction showed that sequencing of the sorted subsets was incomplete. Naive CD4 clonotype sharing across a handful of donors was 4% to 5%.

Generated by immunoSEQ multiplex PCR, the TCRdb table keeps only in-frame clones and is missing some. Counted here are more than 2,000,000 clones, 80% to 95% occurring once; the ten biggest clones make up roughly 0.36%. Investigators divided CD4+ cells into CD45RA+ naive and CD45RA-negative memory subsets. The V end lost 6 bases, the J end lost 4 bases, and 9 bases lay between the germline ends. Germline V CDR1 and CDR2: SQVTM, ANQGSEA. The CDR3 consists of 11 residues. Of note for this clone: Its target is not known.

Material: naive CD4+ T cells from PBMCs. Subset described: CD45RA+ positively selected. The chain joins TRBV29-1 to TRBJ1-1; D not resolved. This receptor was identified in a man younger than 35 in good health. Some clones in this sample may be carry-over from other donors' samples. The CDR3 loop reads CSVSAGTEAFF. CDR3 nucleotides: TGCAGCGTCTCGGCAGGCACTGAAGCTTTCTTT.